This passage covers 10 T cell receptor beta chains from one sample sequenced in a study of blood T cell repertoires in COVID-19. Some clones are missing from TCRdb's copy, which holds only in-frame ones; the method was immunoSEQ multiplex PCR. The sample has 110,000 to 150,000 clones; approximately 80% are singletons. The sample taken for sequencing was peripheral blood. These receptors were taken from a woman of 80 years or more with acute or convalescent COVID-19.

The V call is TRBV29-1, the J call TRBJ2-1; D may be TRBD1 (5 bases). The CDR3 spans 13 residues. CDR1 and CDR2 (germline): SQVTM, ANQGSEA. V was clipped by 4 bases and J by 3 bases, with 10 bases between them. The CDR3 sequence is CSVAGNDYNEQFF. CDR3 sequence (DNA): TGCAGCGTTGCAGGGAACGACTACAATGAGCAGTTCTTC.

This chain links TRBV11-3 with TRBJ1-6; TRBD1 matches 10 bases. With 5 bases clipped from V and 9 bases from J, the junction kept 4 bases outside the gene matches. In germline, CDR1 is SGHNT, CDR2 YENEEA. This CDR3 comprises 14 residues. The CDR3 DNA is TGTGCCAGCAGCCCGGACAGGGGGTTTTCACCCCTCCACTTT. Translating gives CASSPDRGFSPLHF. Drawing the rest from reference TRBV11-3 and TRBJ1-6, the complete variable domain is EAGVVQSPRYKIIEKKQPVAFWCNPISGHNTLYWYLQNLGQGPELLIRYENEEAVDDSQLPKDRFSAERLKGVDSTLKIQPAELGDSAVYLCASSPDRGFSPLHFGNGTRLTVT.

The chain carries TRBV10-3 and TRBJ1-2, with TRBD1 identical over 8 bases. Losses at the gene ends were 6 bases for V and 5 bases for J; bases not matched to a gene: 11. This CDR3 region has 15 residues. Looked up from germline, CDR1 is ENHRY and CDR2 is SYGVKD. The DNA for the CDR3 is TGTGCCATCAGCGATGGACAGGGAGATCGATATGGCTACACCTTC. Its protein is CAISDGQGDRYGYTF.

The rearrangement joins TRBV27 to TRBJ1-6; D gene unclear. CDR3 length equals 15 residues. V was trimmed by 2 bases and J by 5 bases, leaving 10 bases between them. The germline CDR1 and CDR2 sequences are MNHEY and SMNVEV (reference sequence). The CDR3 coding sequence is TGTGCCAGCAGTTTAGGCAGCGCCAATAATTCACCCCTCCACTTT. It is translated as CASSLGSANNSPLHF.

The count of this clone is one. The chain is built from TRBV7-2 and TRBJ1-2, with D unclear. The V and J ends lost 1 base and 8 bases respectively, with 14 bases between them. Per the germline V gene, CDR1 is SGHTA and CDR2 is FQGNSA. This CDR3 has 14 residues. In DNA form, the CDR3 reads TGTGCCAGCAGCTTAGGGGCAGCCGTCCTGGGCTACACCTTC. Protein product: CASSLGAAVLGYTF.

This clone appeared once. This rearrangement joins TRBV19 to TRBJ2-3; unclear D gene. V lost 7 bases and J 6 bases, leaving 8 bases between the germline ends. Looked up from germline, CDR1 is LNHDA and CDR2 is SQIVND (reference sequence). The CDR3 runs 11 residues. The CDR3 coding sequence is TGTGCCAGTACTTACTTGGATACGCAGTATTTT. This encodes CASTYLDTQYF.

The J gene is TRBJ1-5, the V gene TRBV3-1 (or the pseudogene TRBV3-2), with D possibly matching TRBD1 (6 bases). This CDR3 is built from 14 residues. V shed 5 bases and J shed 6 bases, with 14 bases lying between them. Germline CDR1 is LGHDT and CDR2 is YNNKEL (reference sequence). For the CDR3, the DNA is TGTGCCAGCAGCAAACGGGGGGCGAGTCAGCCCCAGCATTTT. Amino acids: CASSKRGASQPQHF.

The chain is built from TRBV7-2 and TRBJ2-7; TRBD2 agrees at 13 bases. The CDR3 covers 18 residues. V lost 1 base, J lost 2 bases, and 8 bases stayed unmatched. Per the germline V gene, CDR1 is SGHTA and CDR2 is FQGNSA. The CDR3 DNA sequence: TGTGCCAGCAGCTTAGGACTAGCGGGGGGCCCAGGAACCTACGAGCAGTACTTC. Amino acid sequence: CASSLGLAGGPGTYEQYF.

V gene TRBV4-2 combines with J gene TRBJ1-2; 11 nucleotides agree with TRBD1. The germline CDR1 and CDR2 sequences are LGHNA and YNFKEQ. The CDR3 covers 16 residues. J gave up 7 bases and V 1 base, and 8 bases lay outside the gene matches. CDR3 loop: CASSQAQGQGAGGYTF. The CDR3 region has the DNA TGTGCCAGCAGCCAAGCCCAAGGACAGGGGGCGGGTGGCTACACCTTC.

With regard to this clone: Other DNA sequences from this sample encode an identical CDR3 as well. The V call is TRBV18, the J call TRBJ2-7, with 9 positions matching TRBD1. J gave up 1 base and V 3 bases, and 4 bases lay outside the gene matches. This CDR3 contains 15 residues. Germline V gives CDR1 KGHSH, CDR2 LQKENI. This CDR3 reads CASSPGQGGSYEQYF. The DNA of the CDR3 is TGTGCCAGCTCACCGGGACAGGGAGGGTCCTACGAGCAGTACTTC.